The 29 T cell receptor beta chains below were found in one sample sequenced in a study of T cell responses to AZD1222 COVID-19 vaccine. Produced via immunoSEQ multiplex PCR; TCRdb's table is partial and in-frame only. The sample includes roughly 72,000 clones, 85% seen only once; the top ten take approximately 20%. Specimen: peripheral blood, collected on day 0 of AZD1222 vaccination. The receptors originated from an adult in good health.

The gene calls are TRBV6-4 and TRBJ2-2; D perhaps matches TRBD2 (5 bases). The CDR3 consists of 16 residues. The V end was cut by 6 bases, the J end by 0 bases, with 14 bases between. CDR1 is MRHNA and CDR2 is SNTAGT in the germline V gene. The CDR3 DNA sequence: TGTGCCAGCAGGTTACTAGACCCTCCGAACACCGGGGAGCTGTTTTTT. The encoded protein is CASRLLDPPNTGELFF.

This rearrangement joins TRBV2 to TRBJ2-3; D might be TRBD1 or TRBD2, each matching 5 bases. Germline-derived CDR1 and CDR2 are SNHLY and FYNNEI. The CDR3 totals 13 residues. Trimming took off 6 bases at V and 2 bases at J, with 9 bases between the two ends. The CDR3 sequence: CASRRDPTDTQYF. DNA of the CDR3: TGTGCCAGCAGACGGGACCCCACAGATACGCAGTATTTT.

The CDR3 loop reads CASSYATSGGAGELFF. The CDR3 coding sequence is TGTGCCAGCAGTTACGCGACTAGCGGGGGAGCCGGGGAGCTGTTTTTT. V is TRBV6-5 and J is TRBJ2-2; 12 nucleotides line up with TRBD2. V trimming: 2 bases; J trimming: 6 bases; junction bases outside the gene matches: 4. Germline lookup yields CDR1 MNHEY and CDR2 SVGAGI. This CDR3 spans 16 amino acids.

The rearrangement joins TRBV5-1 to TRBJ2-3; 10 bases line up with TRBD2. The V gene end was trimmed by 4 bases and the J gene end by 9 bases; junction bases not matched to a gene: 11. CDR1 and CDR2 from the germline V gene are SGHRS and YFSETQ. CDR3 size: 15 residues. CDR3 residues: CASSRETSGSGTQYF. CDR3 sequence (DNA): TGCGCCAGCAGCCGTGAGACTAGCGGGTCGGGCACGCAGTATTTT. Using reference TRBV5-1 and TRBJ2-3 for the parts outside the CDR3, the full variable domain is KAGVTQTPRYLIKTRGQQVTLSCSPISGHRSVSWYQQTPGQGLQFLFEYFSETQRNKGNFPGRFSGRQFSNSRSEMNVSTLELGDSALYLCASSRETSGSGTQYFGPGTRLTVL.

The chain uses TRBV5-6 and TRBJ1-2, with D hard to call. Trimming pared 0 bases from V and 5 bases from J, leaving 11 bases between. The germline gives CDR1 SGHDT, CDR2 YYEEEE. The CDR3 has 14 amino acids. CDR3 amino acids: CASSLGQPSYGYTF. For the CDR3, the DNA is TGTGCCAGCAGCTTGGGGCAGCCCAGTTATGGCTACACCTTC. The full variable domain, with the rest looked up from reference TRBV5-6 and TRBJ1-2, is DAGVTQSPTHLIKTRGQQVTLRCSPKSGHDTVSWYQQALGQGPQFIFQYYEEEERQRGNFPDRFSGHQFPNYSSELNVNALLLGDSALYLCASSLGQPSYGYTFGSGTRLTVV.

The rearrangement uses TRBV5-4 and TRBJ2-7; D perhaps matches TRBD1 (5 bases). Germline V gene sequence: CDR1 SGHNT, CDR2 YYREEE (reference sequence). CDR3 size: 13 residues. With 4 bases removed from V and 5 bases from J, the gap between germline ends came to 13 bases. As DNA, the CDR3 is TGTGCCAGCAGCAGTCAGGGTGTCCACGAGCAGTACTTC. Its translation: CASSSQGVHEQYF.

J is TRBJ1-6 and V is TRBV30; 8 bases align to TRBD1. The CDR3 loop spans 13 amino acids. The V segment lost 5 bases and the J segment 7 bases; nucleotides outside the gene matches: 4. The V gene's germline CDR1 is GTSNPN and CDR2 SVGIG (reference sequence). The DNA of the CDR3 is TGTGCCTGGGCAGACAGGGGCAATTCACCCCTCCACTTT. It specifies CAWADRGNSPLHF.

This clone is a singleton in its sample. This chain uses TRBV6-1 with TRBJ2-3; no definite D call. The V and J ends lost 3 bases and 4 bases respectively, with 8 bases between them. The CDR3 consists of 13 residues. Germline values: CDR1 MNHNS, CDR2 SASEGT. As DNA, the CDR3 is TGTGCCAGCAGTGACCCTTTTTCAGATACGCAGTATTTT. This codes for CASSDPFSDTQYF.

This sequence joins TRBV7-9 and TRBJ2-2; no definite D call. V was trimmed by 4 bases and J by 1 base, leaving 10 bases between them. In germline, CDR1 is SEHNR, CDR2 FQNEAQ (reference sequence). The CDR3 sequence is 15 residues long. CDR3 in amino acids: CASSSPTVNTGELFF. The CDR3 DNA reads TGTGCCAGCAGCTCTCCGACGGTGAACACCGGGGAGCTGTTTTTT.

This clone was counted once. V and J are TRBV15 and TRBJ2-3; tentative D call: TRBD2 (5 bases). V lost 1 base and J lost 2, with 13 bases in between. Germline values: CDR1 LNHNV, CDR2 YYDKDF (reference sequence). This CDR3 has 16 amino acids. CDR3 residues: CATSRAPSRLTDTQYF. The CDR3 coding sequence is TGTGCCACCAGCAGAGCCCCTAGCAGACTCACAGATACGCAGTATTTT.

The V call is TRBV19, the J call TRBJ2-1; possible D gene TRBD2, 6 bases. Germline CDR1 reads LNHDA; CDR2 reads SQIVND (reference sequence). This CDR3 has 14 residues. V shed 4 bases and J shed 7 bases, with 14 bases lying between them. The CDR3 DNA reads TGTGCCAGTAGTAGGGGAGGTGGTATGAATGAGCAGTTCTTC. Translation gives CASSRGGGMNEQFF.

This sequence joins TRBV9 and TRBJ2-4, with TRBD2 matching 8 bases. Germline V gene sequence: CDR1 SGDLS, CDR2 YYNGEE. The ends lost 0 bases at V and 3 bases at J; junction bases unmatched: 8. CDR3 length equals 17 residues. The CDR3 is CASSVDPAGVVKNIQYF. Here the CDR3 DNA reads TGTGCCAGCAGCGTAGATCCAGCGGGAGTAGTCAAAAACATTCAGTACTTC.

The chain is built from TRBV3-1 (or the pseudogene TRBV3-2) and TRBJ1-2; weak D call: TRBD1 (6 bases). This CDR3 comprises 15 residues. Deletions cut 1 base from V and 4 bases from J, with 13 bases between. CDR1 LGHDT and CDR2 YNNKEL come from the germline V gene (reference sequence). The CDR3 DNA follows: TGTGCCAGCAGCCAAGCTCCGGGGGCTGGCTATGGCTACACCTTC. Translated: CASSQAPGAGYGYTF.

V and J are TRBV5-1 and TRBJ2-7; the D gene is possibly TRBD2 (6 bases). The CDR3 extends over 16 amino acids. Between the trimmed V and J ends, which lost 0 bases and 7 bases, there was a span of 20 bases. The V gene's germline CDR1 is SGHRS and CDR2 YFSETQ. The CDR3 bases are TGCGCCAGCAGCTTGGCCTCGGCGGGGCCTCGAAGTGAGCAGTACTTC. Translated, it gives CASSLASAGPRSEQYF.

The V call is TRBV30, the J call TRBJ1-5, with D perhaps TRBD1 (5 bases). This CDR3 is 13 amino acids long. In germline, CDR1 is GTSNPN, CDR2 SVGIG (reference sequence). V was clipped by 0 bases and J by 7 bases, with 10 bases between them. In DNA, the CDR3 is TGTGCCTGGAGTGTGCAGGGAAGGCAGCCCCAGCATTTT. Protein sequence: CAWSVQGRQPQHF.

This clone was detected only once. The chain links TRBV27 to TRBJ1-1; maybe TRBD1 (6 bases). This CDR3 is built from 14 residues. V was cut by 5 bases and J by 0 bases, with 10 bases left in between. Per the germline V gene, CDR1 is MNHEY and CDR2 is SMNVEV (reference sequence). The chain's CDR3 is CASSRTVMNTEAFF. The CDR3 nucleotides read TGTGCCAGCAGTCGGACAGTCATGAACACTGAAGCTTTCTTT.

This rearrangement joins TRBV29-1 to TRBJ2-2; D might be TRBD1 or TRBD2, each matching 5 bases. CDR1 SQVTM and CDR2 ANQGSEA come from the germline V gene. CDR3 length: 14 amino acids. The V gene lost 4 bases and the J gene lost 5 bases, with 14 bases spanning the gap. The CDR3: CSVVGELLTGELFF. CDR3 coding DNA: TGCAGCGTTGTAGGGGAGCTACTTACCGGGGAGCTGTTTTTT.

The chain couples TRBV7-8 to TRBJ2-7; TRBD2 aligns across 8 bases. The germline CDR1 and CDR2 sequences are SGHVS and FQNEAQ. The trim removed 5 bases at V and 4 bases at J, leaving 10 bases unmatched. The CDR3 covers 15 residues. CDR3 region: CASSLLAGTSYEQYF. CDR3 nucleotides: TGTGCCAGCAGCCTATTAGCGGGAACTAGTTACGAGCAGTACTTC.

The DNA of the CDR3 is TGTGCCAGCAGTTACCAGGGAGGGAACACTGAAGCTTTCTTT. It is translated as CASSYQGGNTEAFF. The rearrangement links TRBV6-2 or TRBV6-3 to TRBJ1-1; D might be TRBD1 (5 bases). This CDR3 comprises 14 residues. V lost 2 bases, J lost 1 base, and 8 bases lay in between. Germline CDR1 and CDR2: MNHEY and SVGEGT.

This rearrangement joins TRBV6-5 to TRBJ2-7, with D possibly being TRBD1 (6 bases). Trimming left V 8 bases short and J 3 bases short, with 20 bases between. CDR3 length equals 15 residues. Germline-derived CDR1 and CDR2 are MNHEY and SVGAGI. The CDR3 reads CASAGDPTGVYEQYF. The CDR3 DNA follows: TGTGCCAGCGCAGGGGACCCGACTGGGGTCTACGAGCAGTACTTC.

The chain carries TRBV20-1 and TRBJ2-7; D is undetermined. Trimming cost V 3 bases and J 2 bases, with 14 bases left between them. The CDR3 has 14 amino acids. Germline-derived CDR1 and CDR2 are DFQATT and SNEGSKA (reference sequence). The CDR3 DNA reads TGCAGTGCTAGTCCCCCACCCCCCCCCTACGAGCAGTACTTC. It is translated as CSASPPPPPYEQYF.

The chain is built from TRBV6-5 and TRBJ1-5; D is perhaps TRBD1 (5 bases). Germline-derived CDR1 and CDR2 are MNHEY and SVGAGI. Trimming pared 6 bases from V and 9 bases from J, leaving 21 bases between. The CDR3 sequence is 15 residues long. The CDR3 region has the DNA TGTGCCAGCAGATTACGGACACGTGGGATTAGGCCCCAGCATTTT. Amino acid sequence: CASRLRTRGIRPQHF.

The rearrangement uses TRBV5-1 and TRBJ2-7, with D perhaps TRBD1 (6 bases). Trimming shortened V by 4 bases and J by 5 bases, and 10 bases separated the two germline ends. Germline values: CDR1 SGHRS, CDR2 YFSETQ. The CDR3 sequence is 12 residues long. CDR3 region: CASSIQGDEQYF. The CDR3 DNA sequence: TGCGCCAGCAGCATACAGGGTGACGAGCAGTACTTC.

The V and J genes are TRBV12-3 or TRBV12-4 and TRBJ2-2; D ambiguous. This CDR3 has 11 amino acids. V gave up 5 bases and J gave up 6 bases, with 4 bases separating them. CDR3 in amino acids: CASSQAGELFF. Here the CDR3 DNA reads TGTGCCAGCAGTCAGGCCGGGGAGCTGTTTTTT.

This clone appeared once. The gene calls are TRBV7-9 and TRBJ1-1; D unresolved. CDR1 and CDR2 (germline): SEHNR, FQNEAQ (reference sequence). V lost 2 bases, J lost 0 bases, and 7 bases lay in between. This CDR3 is built from 14 residues. CDR3 in amino acids: CASSLLSVNTEAFF. The CDR3 nucleotides read TGTGCCAGCAGCTTACTGAGTGTGAACACTGAAGCTTTCTTT.

V usage is TRBV7-9 and J usage is TRBJ1-1, with 7 nucleotides matching TRBD1. The CDR3 runs 14 residues. Unmatched junction bases numbered 6, after V lost 5 bases and J lost 3 bases. Germline loops: CDR1 SEHNR, CDR2 FQNEAQ (reference sequence). CDR3 bases: TGTGCCAGCAGCCAACAGGGGCGGGACACTGAAGCTTTCTTT. It encodes CASSQQGRDTEAFF.

Comment on this clone: Additional DNA sequences in this sample encode the identical CDR3. The J gene is TRBJ2-7, the V gene TRBV21-1. TRBV21-1 is marked as a pseudogene. CDR3 length: 10 residues. This CDR3 is CASRDYEQYF. In nucleotides, the CDR3 is TGTGCCAGCAGGGATTACGAGCAGTACTTC.

The chain joins TRBV19 to TRBJ2-7, with 8 nucleotides matching TRBD1. Per the germline V gene, CDR1 is LNHDA and CDR2 is SQIVND (reference sequence). V shed 1 base, J shed 9 bases, and the junction held 17 bases outside the gene matches. This CDR3 spans 17 amino acids. The CDR3 here is CASSIGAGGERLSGQYF. Here the CDR3 DNA reads TGTGCCAGTAGTATAGGTGCAGGGGGCGAGAGGTTGTCGGGGCAGTACTTC.

This clone was detected only once. The V call is TRBV5-1, the J call TRBJ2-7; D uncertain. Looked up from germline, CDR1 is SGHRS and CDR2 is YFSETQ. V lost 0 bases, J lost 1 base, and 8 bases lay in between. There are 14 residues in the CDR3. The CDR3 reads CASSLGALSYEQYF. The CDR3 DNA follows: TGCGCCAGCAGCTTGGGGGCGCTGTCCTACGAGCAGTACTTC.